A selection of T cell receptor beta chains follows, all from one sample in a study of blood T cell repertoires in COVID-19. This table comes from immunoSEQ multiplex PCR, and its TCRdb copy is limited to in-frame clones, with some not included. The sample contains around 170,000 clones, 75% to 90% of which appear only once. Sequenced input: peripheral blood. Receptors originate from a woman aged 60-75 years with acute or convalescent COVID-19. Both conserved end residues are part of each CDR3. A D gene is named only where the DNA matches it firmly.

TRBV5-6,TRBD2,TRBJ2-4,TGTGCCAGCAGCTTGGGTACTAGCGGGGGAGGGGCCAAAAACATTCAGTACTTC,CASSLGTSGGGAKNIQYF
TRBV19,TRBD1,TRBJ2-7,TGTGCCAGTAGTGACAGGGGAGTTCGGTACGAGCAGTACTTC,CASSDRGVRYEQYF
TRBV24-1,-,TRBJ1-2,TGTGCCACCAGTGATTCTTCCAGGGGCTATGGCTACACCTTC,CATSDSSRGYGYTF
TRBV5-1,TRBD1,TRBJ1-4,TGCGCCAGCAGCCTTGACAGGGGGCGTACTAATGAAAAACTGTTTTTT,CASSLDRGRTNEKLFF
TRBV6-2/TRBV6-3,-,TRBJ2-7,TGTGCCAGCAGTACCTTCCGGACAACTCCCTACGAGCAGTACTTC,CASSTFRTTPYEQYF
TRBV30,-,TRBJ1-4,TGTGCCTGGAACCACCGGGGGGCCGGAAAACTGTTTTTT,CAWNHRGAGKLFF
TRBV9,TRBD2,TRBJ2-3,TGTGCCAGCAGCGTAGGCGGGGGACGAGATACGCAGTATTTT,CASSVGGGRDTQYF
TRBV7-3,-,TRBJ2-2,TGTGCCAGCAGCTTACGAGGATCGAACACCGGGGAGCTGTTTTTT,CASSLRGSNTGELFF
TRBV19,TRBD1,TRBJ1-2,TGTGCCAGTAGTATAGCCGTACCCGGACAGGGAGAGAGGGGCTACACCTTC,CASSIAVPGQGERGYTF
TRBV6-2/TRBV6-3,-,TRBJ2-3,TGTGCCAGCAGTTACTCGCCGGGGACGCAGTATTTT,CASSYSPGTQYF